The source of this T cell receptor beta chain is a study of blood T cell repertoires in COVID-19. On the study more broadly: Collection of acute and convalescent COVID-19 samples took place in the United States, Italy and Spain. From T cells, B-cell-depleted T cells, or PBMCs came the material, which was cDNA or gDNA.

A Seattle source enrolled patients during active infection and followed them longitudinally. In the original processing: Researchers report that nucleated cell counts were estimated from reference gene primer amplification. Sequenced by immunoSEQ multiplex PCR; TCRdb stores in-frame clones only, minus some. V and J calls and clone size are copied from that table; D and trimming were computed from the DNA. The data contain 300,000 to 400,000 clones, around nine tenths of them singletons. Germline V CDR1 and CDR2: SGHNT, YYREEE (reference sequence). The J segment lost 6 bases and the V segment lost 4 bases, leaving 6 bases of the junction unmatched. The CDR3 has 14 residues.

Material: peripheral blood. The chain recombines TRBV5-4 with TRBJ2-3, with 9 bases aligning to TRBD1. The receptor was isolated from a woman in her 70s with COVID-19, enrolled during active disease. The CDR3 loop reads CASSSRDRDDTQYF. CDR3 sequence (DNA): TGTGCCAGCAGCAGCCGGGACAGGGATGATACGCAGTATTTT.